This T cell receptor (beta chain) was captured by sequencing in a study of PD-1 blockade in classical Hodgkin lymphoma. Study-wide results and limits: Reports indicated that newly diagnosed patients had lower baseline TCR diversity than healthy donors did.

This CDR3 is 14 amino acids long. Trimming removed 3 bases at V and 1 base at J, with 12 bases between. In germline, CDR1 is SQVTM, CDR2 ANQGSEA. On this clone itself: Its specificity is unknown.

All patients experienced relapse after autologous stem cell transplantation, and brentuximab vedotin exposure was variable. Profiled with immunoSEQ multiplex PCR; TCRdb holds only in-frame clones, not every one. The sample lists 20,000 to 25,000 clones, 75% to 85% seen once, with 40% to 45% in the top ten. The gene calls are TRBV29-1 and TRBJ2-5, with unresolved D. This sample comprised peripheral blood mononuclear cells (PBMCs), obtained before the second cycle of nivolumab. The source of this sequence is a human donor with classical Hodgkin lymphoma. CDR3 nucleotide sequence: TGCAGCGTTGACCGGCACCCGTTCCAAGAGACCCAGTACTTC. The encoded protein is CSVDRHPFQETQYF.